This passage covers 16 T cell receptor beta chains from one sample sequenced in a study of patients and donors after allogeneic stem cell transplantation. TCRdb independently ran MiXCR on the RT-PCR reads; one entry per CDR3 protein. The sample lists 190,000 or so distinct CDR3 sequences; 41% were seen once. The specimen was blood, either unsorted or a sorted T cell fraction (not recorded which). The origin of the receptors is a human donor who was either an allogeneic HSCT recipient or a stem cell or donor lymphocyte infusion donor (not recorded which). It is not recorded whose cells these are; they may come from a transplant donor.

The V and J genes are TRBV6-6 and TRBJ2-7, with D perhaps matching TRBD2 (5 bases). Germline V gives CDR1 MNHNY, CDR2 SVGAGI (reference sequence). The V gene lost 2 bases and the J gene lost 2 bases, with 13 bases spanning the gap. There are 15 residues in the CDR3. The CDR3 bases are TGTGCCAGCAGTTACCCCGCGGGTAACACCTACGAGCAGTACTTC. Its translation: CASSYPAGNTYEQYF.

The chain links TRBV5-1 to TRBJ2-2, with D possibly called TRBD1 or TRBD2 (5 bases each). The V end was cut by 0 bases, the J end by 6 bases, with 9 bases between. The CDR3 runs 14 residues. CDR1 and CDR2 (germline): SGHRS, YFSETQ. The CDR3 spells CASSLAMGAGELFF. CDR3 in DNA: TGCGCCAGCAGCTTGGCCATGGGGGCCGGGGAGCTGTTTTTT.

Written as DNA, the CDR3 is TGTGCCAGCAGTGCCGGGCCCCGTTCACCCCTCCACTTT. Translating it yields CASSAGPRSPLHF. The V and J genes are TRBV6-1 and TRBJ1-6, with D unclear. The germline V and J ends were trimmed by 4 bases and 9 bases, with 10 bases remaining between them. Looked up from germline, CDR1 is MNHNS and CDR2 is SASEGT. The CDR3 spans 13 residues.

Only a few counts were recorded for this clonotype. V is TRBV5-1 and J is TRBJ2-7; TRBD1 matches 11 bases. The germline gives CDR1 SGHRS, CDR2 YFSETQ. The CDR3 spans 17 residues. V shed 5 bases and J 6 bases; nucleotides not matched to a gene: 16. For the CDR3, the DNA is TGCGCCAGCAGTTTTATTAACCCGGACAGGGGGCCGGTCGAGCAGTACTTC. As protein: CASSFINPDRGPVEQYF.

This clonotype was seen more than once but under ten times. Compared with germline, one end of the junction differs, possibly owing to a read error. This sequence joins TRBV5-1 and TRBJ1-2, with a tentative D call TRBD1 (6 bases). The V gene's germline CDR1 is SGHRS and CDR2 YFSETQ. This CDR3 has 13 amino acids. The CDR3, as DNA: TGTGCCAGCAGTTTAGGGGGGAACTATGGCTACACCTTC. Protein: CASSLGGNYGYTF.

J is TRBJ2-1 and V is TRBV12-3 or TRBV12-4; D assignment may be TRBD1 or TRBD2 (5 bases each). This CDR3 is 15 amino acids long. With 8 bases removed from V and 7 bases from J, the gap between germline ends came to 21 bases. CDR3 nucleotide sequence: TGTGCCAGCTCCCCCTTGTGGGGCCGGGGAAATGAGCAGTTCTTC. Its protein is CASSPLWGRGNEQFF.

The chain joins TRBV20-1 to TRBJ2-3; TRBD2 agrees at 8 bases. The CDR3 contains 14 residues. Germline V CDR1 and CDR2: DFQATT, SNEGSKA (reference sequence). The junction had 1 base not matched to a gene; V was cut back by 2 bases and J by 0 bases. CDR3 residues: CSARPSGSTDTQYF. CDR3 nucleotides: TGCAGTGCTAGACCTAGCGGGAGCACAGATACGCAGTATTTT.

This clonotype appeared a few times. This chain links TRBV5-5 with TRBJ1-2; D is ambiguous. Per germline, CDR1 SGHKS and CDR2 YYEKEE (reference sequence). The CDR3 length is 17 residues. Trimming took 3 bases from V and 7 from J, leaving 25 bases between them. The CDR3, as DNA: TGTGCCAGCAGCTCGGAATTTCGGACGGAGCTTCTAAGTGGCTACACCTTC. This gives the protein CASSSEFRTELLSGYTF.

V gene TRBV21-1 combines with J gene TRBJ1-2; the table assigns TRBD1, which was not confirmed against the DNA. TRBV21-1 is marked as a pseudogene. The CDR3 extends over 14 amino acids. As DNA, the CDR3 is TGTGCCAGCAGCAAAGTGAAACAGGGGGACGCCGGCACCTTC. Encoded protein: CASSKVKQGDAGTF.

The CDR3 loop reads CASSLRTGAWETQYF. For the CDR3, the DNA is TGTGCCAGCAGCCTCCGGACAGGCGCTTGGGAGACCCAGTACTTC. The V call is TRBV9, the J call TRBJ2-5; 7 nucleotides match TRBD1. The CDR3 length is 15 residues. Germline assignment: CDR1 SGDLS and CDR2 YYNGEE. The V segment lost 4 bases and the J segment 5 bases; nucleotides outside the gene matches: 11.

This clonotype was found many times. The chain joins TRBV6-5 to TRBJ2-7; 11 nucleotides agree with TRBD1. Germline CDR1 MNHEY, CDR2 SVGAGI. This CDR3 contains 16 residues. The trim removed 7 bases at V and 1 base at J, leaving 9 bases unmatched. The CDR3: CASKLGGTGGSYEQYF. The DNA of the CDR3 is TGTGCCAGCAAGTTAGGCGGGACAGGGGGATCCTACGAGCAGTACTTC.

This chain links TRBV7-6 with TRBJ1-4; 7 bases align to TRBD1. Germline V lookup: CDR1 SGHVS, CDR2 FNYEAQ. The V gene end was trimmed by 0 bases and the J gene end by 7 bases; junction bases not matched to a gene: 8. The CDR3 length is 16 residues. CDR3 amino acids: CASSLAETGRSEKLFF. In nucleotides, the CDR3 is TGTGCCAGCAGCTTAGCGGAGACAGGGAGGTCTGAAAAACTGTTTTTT.

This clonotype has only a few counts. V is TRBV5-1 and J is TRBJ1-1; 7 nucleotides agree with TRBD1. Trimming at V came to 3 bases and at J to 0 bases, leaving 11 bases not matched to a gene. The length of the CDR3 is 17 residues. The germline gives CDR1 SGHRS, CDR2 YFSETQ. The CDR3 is CASSSPAGGGMNTEAFF. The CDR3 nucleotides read TGCGCCAGCAGCTCCCCCGCAGGGGGGGGCATGAACACTGAAGCTTTCTTT.

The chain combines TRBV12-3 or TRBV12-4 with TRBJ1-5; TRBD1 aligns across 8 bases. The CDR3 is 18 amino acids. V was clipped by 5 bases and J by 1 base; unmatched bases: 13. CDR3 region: CASSPRTGILMSNQPQHF. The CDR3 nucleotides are TGTGCCAGCAGTCCGCGGACAGGGATCCTTATGAGCAATCAGCCCCAGCATTTT.

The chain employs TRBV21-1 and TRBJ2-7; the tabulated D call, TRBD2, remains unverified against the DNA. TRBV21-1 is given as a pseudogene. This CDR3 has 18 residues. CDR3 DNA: TGTGCCAGCAGCAAAGGCGCTGGGCGGGAAAACTACTACTACGAGCAGTACTTC. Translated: CASSKGAGRENYYYEQYF.

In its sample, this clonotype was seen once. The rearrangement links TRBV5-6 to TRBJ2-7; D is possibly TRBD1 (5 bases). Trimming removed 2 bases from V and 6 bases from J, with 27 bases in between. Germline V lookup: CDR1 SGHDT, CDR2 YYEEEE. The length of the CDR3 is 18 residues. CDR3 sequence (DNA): TGTGCCAGCAGCTTCGACAGTCTAGGACACAAGCAAGTAGGCGAGCAGTACTTC. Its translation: CASSFDSLGHKQVGEQYF. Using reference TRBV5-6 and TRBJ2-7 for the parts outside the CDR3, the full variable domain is DAGVTQSPTHLIKTRGQQVTLRCSPKSGHDTVSWYQQALGQGPQFIFQYYEEEERQRGNFPDRFSGHQFPNYSSELNVNALLLGDSALYLCASSFDSLGHKQVGEQYFGPGTRLTVT.